This T cell receptor (beta chain) was sequenced for a study of cytomegalovirus exposure and HLA in healthy donors. A single count supports this clone. Its antigen is as yet unknown. Study conclusions and caveats: A few CMV-associated chains proved CMV antigen-specific in vitro. According to an earlier analysis, most TCR beta V segments yielded productive rearrangements about 90% or about 30% of the time. The study reported that TCR beta sequences accurately predicted HLA-A and HLA-B alleles in most subjects.

13 Jbeta primers and 60 Vbeta primers were used for the PCR. Repertoires were generated with immunoSEQ multiplex PCR, while TCRdb's copy carries only in-frame clones and drops some. Of 90,000 to 120,000 clones listed, around 80% are singletons. Sequencing used PBMCs. The sequence came from a woman aged 40 to 50 in good health and CMV-seronegative.

The CDR3 nucleotides read TGTGCCACCAGCAGAGGTAACGACTACAGCTCCTACAATGAGCAGTTCTTC. This encodes CATSRGNDYSSYNEQFF. The rearrangement links TRBV15 to TRBJ2-1; D possibly corresponds to TRBD2 (5 bases). CDR3 length: 17 residues. Germline V gene lookup returns CDR1 LNHNV and CDR2 YYDKDF (reference sequence). V lost 1 base and J lost 0, with 13 bases in between.